These T cell receptor beta chains were read from a single sample in a study of cytomegalovirus exposure and HLA in healthy donors. Sequencing used immunoSEQ multiplex PCR; TCRdb keeps in-frame clones, though not all of them. The repertoire holds some 120,000 clones, with more than 75% as singletons. Material: PBMCs. The receptor source for this set is a woman in her thirties or forties in good health and CMV-seropositive. Each CDR3 is given with its conserved first and last residue. Fields, in order: J gene, V gene, D gene, CDR3 length, clone size, CDR3 protein, CDR3 DNA. A D gene is named only where the DNA matches it firmly. The size entry is marked missing in some rows and otherwise reads once, few, many or a size class.

J: TRBJ1-6
V: TRBV5-1
D: NA
length: 15
size: NA
CDR3: CASSLGTTGNSPLHF
DNA: TGCGCCAGCAGCTTGGGAACCACCGGTAATTCACCCCTCCACTTT

J: TRBJ1-2
V: TRBV5-1
D: TRBD1
length: 13
size: NA
CDR3: CASSRQGDYGYTF
DNA: TGCGCCAGCAGCCGGCAGGGGGACTATGGCTACACCTTC

J: TRBJ2-3
V: TRBV2
D: TRBD2
length: 16
size: once
CDR3: CASGVGGAGRTDTQYF
DNA: TGTGCCAGCGGGGTCGGGGGGGCGGGTCGCACAGATACGCAGTATTTT

J: TRBJ2-1
V: TRBV19
D: NA
length: 13
size: once
CDR3: CASGGAAYNEQFF
DNA: TGTGCCAGTGGAGGCGCAGCCTACAATGAGCAGTTCTTC

J: TRBJ1-2
V: TRBV6-5
D: TRBD1
length: 14
size: NA
CDR3: CASSYSRGLGGYTF
DNA: TGTGCCAGCAGTTACTCAAGGGGGCTCGGTGGCTACACCTTC

J: TRBJ1-1
V: TRBV5-1
D: TRBD1
length: 15
size: NA
CDR3: CASSLGTGGLSEAFF
DNA: TGCGCCAGCAGCTTGGGGACAGGGGGCTTATCTGAAGCTTTCTTT

J: TRBJ1-3
V: TRBV6-1
D: NA
length: 13
size: few
CDR3: CASTLSAGNTIYF
DNA: TGTGCCAGCACGTTATCCGCTGGAAACACCATATATTTT

J: TRBJ1-6
V: TRBV7-3
D: NA
length: 12
size: NA
CDR3: CASSSGNSPLHF
DNA: TGTGCCAGCAGCTCAGGGAATTCACCCCTCCACTTT

J: TRBJ2-2
V: TRBV19
D: NA
length: 14
size: NA
CDR3: CASSLQGSPGELFF
DNA: TGTGCCAGTAGTCTACAGGGATCCCCCGGGGAGCTGTTTTTT

J: TRBJ1-1
V: TRBV5-1
D: TRBD1
length: 14
size: NA
CDR3: CASSVDRADTEAFF
DNA: TGCGCCAGCAGCGTGGACAGGGCCGACACTGAAGCTTTCTTT

J: TRBJ1-5
V: TRBV4-1
D: TRBD1
length: 17
size: NA
CDR3: CASSQGTTQGAPQPQHF
DNA: TGCGCCAGCAGCCAAGGGACCACTCAGGGGGCTCCTCAGCCCCAGCATTTT

J: TRBJ1-6
V: TRBV6-5
D: NA
length: 15
size: NA
CDR3: CASSYSGGVNSPLHF
DNA: TGTGCCAGCAGTTACTCCGGAGGGGTCAATTCACCCCTCCACTTT

J: TRBJ1-5
V: TRBV7-9
D: TRBD1
length: 17
size: NA
CDR3: CASSFGTGGLGNQPQHF
DNA: TGTGCCAGCAGCTTCGGGACAGGGGGTTTAGGCAATCAGCCCCAGCATTTT

J: TRBJ2-1
V: TRBV30
D: NA
length: 13
size: NA
CDR3: CAWSPESYNEQFF
DNA: TGTGCCTGGAGTCCTGAGTCCTACAATGAGCAGTTCTTC

J: TRBJ1-1
V: TRBV10-3
D: TRBD1
length: 12
size: once
CDR3: CAAKGTGERAFF
DNA: TGTGCCGCCAAGGGGACAGGGGAGCGAGCTTTCTTT

J: TRBJ1-5
V: TRBV4-1
D: TRBD1
length: 16
size: NA
CDR3: CASSQLDRADNQPQHF
DNA: TGCGCCAGCAGCCAGCTGGACAGGGCAGACAATCAGCCCCAGCATTTT

J: TRBJ2-4
V: TRBV5-1
D: TRBD2
length: 16
size: NA
CDR3: CASSLRTSGGKNIQYF
DNA: TGCGCCAGCAGCCTCCGGACTAGCGGGGGGAAAAACATTCAGTACTTC

J: TRBJ2-1
V: TRBV4-2
D: TRBD2
length: 17
size: once
CDR3: CASSQTLGQGGVNEQFF
DNA: TGTGCCAGCAGCCAAACTCTCGGCCAGGGAGGGGTCAATGAGCAGTTCTTC

J: TRBJ2-1
V: TRBV19
D: TRBD1
length: 15
size: NA
CDR3: CASSISGTVDGEQFF
DNA: TGTGCCAGTAGTATAAGTGGGACAGTCGACGGTGAGCAGTTCTTC

J: TRBJ2-5
V: TRBV19
D: NA
length: 14
size: NA
CDR3: CASSYQGHGRTQYF
DNA: TGTGCCAGTAGTTACCAGGGGCACGGTAGGACCCAGTACTTC

J: TRBJ1-2
V: TRBV27
D: TRBD1
length: 21
size: NA
CDR3: CASRPLTITYSGTAVFWGYTF
DNA: TGTGCCAGCAGACCCCTGACTATCACCTACTCCGGGACAGCCGTTTTCTGGGGCTACACCTTC

J: TRBJ2-7
V: TRBV6-1
D: TRBD1
length: 14
size: NA
CDR3: CASRKTGGEHEQYF
DNA: TGTGCCAGCCGGAAGACAGGGGGCGAACACGAGCAGTACTTC

J: TRBJ1-1
V: TRBV30
D: NA
length: 14
size: many
CDR3: CAWSVLPEATEAFF
DNA: TGTGCCTGGAGTGTCCTTCCCGAAGCCACTGAAGCTTTCTTT

J: TRBJ2-3
V: TRBV7-2
D: TRBD2
length: 16
size: NA
CDR3: CASSSVSGASTDTQYF
DNA: TGTGCCAGCAGCTCGGTGAGCGGGGCTAGCACAGATACGCAGTATTTT

J: TRBJ1-1
V: TRBV9
D: TRBD1
length: 16
size: NA
CDR3: CASSPTGGEMNTEAFF
DNA: TGTGCCAGCAGCCCGACAGGGGGCGAGATGAACACTGAAGCTTTCTTT

J: TRBJ1-4
V: TRBV5-1
D: NA
length: 14
size: NA
CDR3: CASSLEPGVEKLFF
DNA: TGCGCCAGCAGCTTGGAACCAGGGGTAGAAAAACTGTTTTTT

J: TRBJ2-7
V: TRBV7-9
D: NA
length: 14
size: NA
CDR3: CASTSSGATYEQYF
DNA: TGTGCCAGCACCTCATCAGGGGCTACCTACGAGCAGTACTTC

J: TRBJ2-3
V: TRBV5-6
D: TRBD2
length: 13
size: NA
CDR3: CASTVLTSGAPIF
DNA: TGTGCCAGCACCGTGCTGACTAGCGGGGCCCCAATTTTT

J: TRBJ2-5
V: TRBV29-1
D: NA
length: 12
size: NA
CDR3: CSVAKDQETQYF
DNA: TGCAGCGTTGCTAAAGACCAAGAGACCCAGTACTTC

J: TRBJ2-6
V: TRBV7-9
D: NA
length: 17
size: NA
CDR3: CATHGQGKVAGANVLTF
DNA: TGTGCCACACACGGGCAGGGGAAGGTGGCTGGGGCCAACGTCCTGACTTTC

J: TRBJ2-3
V: TRBV5-1
D: TRBD1
length: 15
size: NA
CDR3: CASSFYNRGADTQYF
DNA: TGCGCCAGCAGCTTTTATAACAGGGGGGCAGATACGCAGTATTTT

J: TRBJ1-2
V: TRBV19
D: NA
length: 17
size: NA
CDR3: CASSIESNPLGSYGYTF
DNA: TGTGCCAGTAGTATAGAAAGCAATCCACTCGGGAGCTATGGCTACACCTTC

J: TRBJ1-1
V: TRBV7-2
D: NA
length: 14
size: NA
CDR3: CASSFRQVNTEAFF
DNA: TGTGCCAGCAGCTTCCGACAGGTTAACACTGAAGCTTTCTTT

J: TRBJ1-6
V: TRBV9
D: TRBD1
length: 16
size: few
CDR3: CASSAYRDRRDSPLHF
DNA: TGTGCCAGCAGCGCCTACCGGGACAGACGCGATTCACCCCTCCACTTT

J: TRBJ1-1
V: TRBV5-1
D: TRBD1
length: 14
size: NA
CDR3: CASSLGQGQTEAFF
DNA: TGCGCCAGCAGCCTGGGACAGGGACAGACTGAAGCTTTCTTT

J: TRBJ1-1
V: TRBV5-4
D: NA
length: 14
size: few
CDR3: CASSLAHTGTEAFF
DNA: TGTGCCAGCAGCTTAGCCCACACAGGGACTGAAGCTTTCTTT

J: TRBJ2-5
V: TRBV9
D: NA
length: 16
size: NA
CDR3: CASSQQGRVRGETQYF
DNA: TGTGCCAGCAGTCAACAGGGCCGGGTGAGAGGAGAGACCCAGTACTTC

J: TRBJ1-1
V: TRBV30
D: TRBD1
length: 13
size: NA
CDR3: CAWSGDRVTEAFF
DNA: TGTGCCTGGAGTGGGGACAGGGTGACTGAAGCTTTCTTT

J: TRBJ1-5
V: TRBV4-1
D: NA
length: 13
size: NA
CDR3: CASSPTGGRPQHF
DNA: TGCGCCAGCAGCCCGACCGGGGGGAGGCCCCAGCATTTT

J: TRBJ2-1
V: TRBV5-1
D: TRBD1
length: 15
size: NA
CDR3: CASSLDRAGGNEQFF
DNA: TGCGCCAGCAGCTTAGACAGGGCAGGCGGGAATGAGCAGTTCTTC

J: TRBJ1-2
V: TRBV29-1
D: NA
length: 12
size: NA
CDR3: CSARDSYYGYTF
DNA: TGCAGCGCCCGGGACTCCTACTATGGCTACACCTTC

J: TRBJ1-1
V: TRBV28
D: NA
length: 11
size: NA
CDR3: CASSFLFEAFF
DNA: TGTGCCAGCAGTTTCCTCTTTGAAGCTTTCTTT

J: TRBJ2-7
V: TRBV10-3
D: NA
length: 13
size: NA
CDR3: CAISEDRTYEQYF
DNA: TGTGCCATCAGTGAAGACAGAACCTACGAGCAGTACTTC

J: TRBJ2-5
V: TRBV18
D: NA
length: 15
size: NA
CDR3: CASSSQLASQETQYF
DNA: TGTGCCAGCTCTTCGCAGTTAGCGTCTCAAGAGACCCAGTACTTC

J: TRBJ1-1
V: TRBV10-3
D: NA
length: 13
size: NA
CDR3: CATYSGSGTEAFF
DNA: TGTGCCACGTACTCCGGATCGGGCACTGAAGCTTTCTTT

J: TRBJ2-1
V: TRBV6-5
D: TRBD1
length: 13
size: NA
CDR3: CASRALQGNEQFF
DNA: TGTGCCAGCAGAGCCCTACAGGGGAATGAGCAGTTCTTC

J: TRBJ1-5
V: TRBV5-4
D: NA
length: 14
size: NA
CDR3: CASSKEPDSRPQHF
DNA: TGTGCCAGCAGCAAGGAACCGGACAGTCGGCCCCAGCATTTT

J: TRBJ1-6
V: TRBV2
D: NA
length: 13
size: NA
CDR3: CASRDYPEGTLHF
DNA: TGTGCCAGCAGGGACTACCCCGAGGGAACCCTCCACTTT

J: TRBJ1-5
V: TRBV7-6
D: NA
length: 13
size: once
CDR3: CASSLSGDQPQHF
DNA: TGTGCCAGCAGCTTATCGGGAGATCAGCCCCAGCATTTT

J: TRBJ1-2
V: TRBV6-5
D: NA
length: 15
size: NA
CDR3: CASSYEGGANYGYTF
DNA: TGTGCCAGCAGTTACGAAGGGGGGGCCAACTATGGCTACACCTTC

J: TRBJ2-6
V: TRBV19
D: TRBD1
length: 15
size: NA
CDR3: CASKLQGTGANVLTF
DNA: TGTGCCAGTAAATTACAGGGGACTGGGGCCAACGTCCTGACTTTC

J: TRBJ1-4
V: TRBV2
D: NA
length: 15
size: few
CDR3: CASTREGSTNEKLFF
DNA: TGTGCCAGCACCCGGGAGGGGTCAACTAATGAAAAACTGTTTTTT

J: TRBJ1-2
V: TRBV7-9
D: TRBD1
length: 16
size: NA
CDR3: CASSLTGTGAHYGYTF
DNA: TGTGCCAGCAGCCTCACCGGGACAGGGGCGCACTATGGCTACACCTTC

J: TRBJ1-2
V: TRBV27
D: NA
length: 13
size: NA
CDR3: CASSFGGNYGYTF
DNA: TGTGCCAGCAGTTTCGGAGGAAACTATGGCTACACCTTC

J: TRBJ2-1
V: TRBV11-2
D: TRBD1
length: 15
size: NA
CDR3: CASSLGGQGYNEQFF
DNA: TGTGCCAGCAGCTTGGGGGGACAGGGGTACAATGAGCAGTTCTTC

J: TRBJ2-7
V: TRBV11-2
D: TRBD1
length: 14
size: NA
CDR3: CASSAAAGGLEQYF
DNA: TGTGCCAGCAGCGCAGCAGCAGGGGGCCTCGAGCAGTACTTC

J: TRBJ2-1
V: TRBV27
D: NA
length: 15
size: NA
CDR3: CASSLRRVGNNEQFF
DNA: TGTGCCAGCAGTTTGAGGAGGGTGGGGAACAATGAGCAGTTCTTC

J: TRBJ2-7
V: TRBV30
D: TRBD1
length: 14
size: NA
CDR3: CAVCPRDRAYEQYF
DNA: TGTGCCGTCTGCCCCCGGGACAGGGCCTACGAGCAGTACTTC

J: TRBJ1-4
V: TRBV7-9
D: NA
length: 14
size: NA
CDR3: CASSLGGYNEKLFF
DNA: TGTGCCAGCAGCTTAGGAGGGTATAATGAAAAACTGTTTTTT

J: TRBJ1-1
V: TRBV2
D: TRBD1
length: 14
size: NA
CDR3: CASSLDRGHTEAFF
DNA: TGTGCCAGCAGTTTGGACAGGGGGCACACTGAAGCTTTCTTT